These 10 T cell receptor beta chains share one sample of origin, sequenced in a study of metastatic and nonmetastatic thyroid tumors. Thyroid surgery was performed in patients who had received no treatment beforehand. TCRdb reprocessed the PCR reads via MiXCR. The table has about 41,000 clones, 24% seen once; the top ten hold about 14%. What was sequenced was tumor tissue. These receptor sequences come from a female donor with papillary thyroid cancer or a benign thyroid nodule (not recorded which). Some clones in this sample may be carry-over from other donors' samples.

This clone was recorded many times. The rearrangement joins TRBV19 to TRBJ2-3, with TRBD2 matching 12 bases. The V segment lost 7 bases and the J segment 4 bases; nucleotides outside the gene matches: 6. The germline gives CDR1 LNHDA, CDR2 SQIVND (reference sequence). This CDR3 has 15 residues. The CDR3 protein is CASTRTSGASDTQYF. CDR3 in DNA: TGTGCCAGTACACGGACTAGCGGGGCATCAGATACGCAGTATTTT.

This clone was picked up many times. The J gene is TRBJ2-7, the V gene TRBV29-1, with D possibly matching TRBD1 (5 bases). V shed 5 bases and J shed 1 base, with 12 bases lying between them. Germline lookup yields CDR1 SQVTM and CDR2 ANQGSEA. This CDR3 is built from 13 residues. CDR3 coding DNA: TGCAGCGTTTGGGGCAGCAATTCCTACGAGCAGTACTTC. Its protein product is CSVWGSNSYEQYF.

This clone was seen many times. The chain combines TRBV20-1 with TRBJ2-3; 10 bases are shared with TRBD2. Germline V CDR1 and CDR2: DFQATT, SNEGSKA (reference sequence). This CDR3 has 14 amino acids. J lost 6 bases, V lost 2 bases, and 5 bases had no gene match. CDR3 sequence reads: CSARRLAGVDTQYF. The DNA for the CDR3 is TGCAGTGCTAGAAGGCTAGCGGGGGTGGATACGCAGTATTTT.

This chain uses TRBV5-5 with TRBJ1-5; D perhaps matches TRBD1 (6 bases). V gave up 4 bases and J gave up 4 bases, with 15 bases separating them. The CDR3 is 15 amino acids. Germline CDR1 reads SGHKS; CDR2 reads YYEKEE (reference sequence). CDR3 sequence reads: CASSMRWGANQPQHF. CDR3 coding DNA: TGTGCCAGCAGCATGCGGTGGGGGGCGAATCAGCCCCAGCATTTT.

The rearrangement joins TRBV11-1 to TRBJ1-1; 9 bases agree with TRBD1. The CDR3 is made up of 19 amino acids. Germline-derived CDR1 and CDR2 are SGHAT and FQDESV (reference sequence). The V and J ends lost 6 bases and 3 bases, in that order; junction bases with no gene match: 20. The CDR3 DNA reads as TGTGCCAGCAGAAAACTTCTCGAGGACAGGGGATTAAAGTACACTGAAGCTTTCTTT. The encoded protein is CASRKLLEDRGLKYTEAFF.

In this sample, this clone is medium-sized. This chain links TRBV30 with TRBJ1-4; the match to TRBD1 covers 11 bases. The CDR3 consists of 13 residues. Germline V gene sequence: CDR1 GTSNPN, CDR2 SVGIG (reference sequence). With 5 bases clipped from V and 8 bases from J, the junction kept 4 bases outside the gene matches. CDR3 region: CAWDRDRGEKLFF. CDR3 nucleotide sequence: TGTGCCTGGGACCGGGACAGGGGGGAAAAACTGTTTTTT.

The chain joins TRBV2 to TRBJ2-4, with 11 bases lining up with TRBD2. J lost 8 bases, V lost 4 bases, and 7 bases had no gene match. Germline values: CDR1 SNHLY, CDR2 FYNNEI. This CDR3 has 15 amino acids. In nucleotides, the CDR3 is TGTGCCAGCAGTGCACTAGCGGGAGATGGAGACATTCAGTACTTC. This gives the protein CASSALAGDGDIQYF. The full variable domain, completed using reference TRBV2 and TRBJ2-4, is EPEVTQTPSHQVTQMGQEVILRCVPISNHLYFYWYRQILGQKVEFLVSFYNNEISEKSEIFDDQFSVERPDGSNFTLKIRSTKLEDSAMYFCASSALAGDGDIQYFGAGTRLSVL.

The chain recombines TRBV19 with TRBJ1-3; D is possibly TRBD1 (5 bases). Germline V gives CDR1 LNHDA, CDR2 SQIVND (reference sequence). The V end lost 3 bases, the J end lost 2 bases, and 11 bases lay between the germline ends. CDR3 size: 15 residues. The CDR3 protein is CASSISAGPGNTIYF. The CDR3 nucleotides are TGTGCCAGTAGTATTTCGGCAGGGCCTGGAAACACCATATATTTT.

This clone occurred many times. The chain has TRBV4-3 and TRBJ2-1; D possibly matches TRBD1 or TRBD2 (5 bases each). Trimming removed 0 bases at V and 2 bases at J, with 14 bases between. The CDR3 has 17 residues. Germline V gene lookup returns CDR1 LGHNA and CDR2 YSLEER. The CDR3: CASSQDLRQGPYNEQFF. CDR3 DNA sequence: TGCGCCAGCAGCCAAGATCTGAGGCAGGGACCCTACAATGAGCAGTTCTTC.

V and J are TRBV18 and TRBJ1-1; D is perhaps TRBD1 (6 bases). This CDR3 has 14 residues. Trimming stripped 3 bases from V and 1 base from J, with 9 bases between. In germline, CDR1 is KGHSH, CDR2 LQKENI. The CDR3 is CASSPGQRNTEAFF. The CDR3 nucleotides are TGTGCCAGCTCACCGGGACAACGGAACACTGAAGCTTTCTTT. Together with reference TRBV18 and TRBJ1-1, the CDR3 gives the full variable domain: NAGVMQNPRHLVRRRGQEARLRCSPMKGHSHVYWYRQLPEEGLKFMVYLQKENIIDESGMPKERFSAEFPKEGPSILRIQQVVRGDSAAYFCASSPGQRNTEAFFGQGTRLTVV.